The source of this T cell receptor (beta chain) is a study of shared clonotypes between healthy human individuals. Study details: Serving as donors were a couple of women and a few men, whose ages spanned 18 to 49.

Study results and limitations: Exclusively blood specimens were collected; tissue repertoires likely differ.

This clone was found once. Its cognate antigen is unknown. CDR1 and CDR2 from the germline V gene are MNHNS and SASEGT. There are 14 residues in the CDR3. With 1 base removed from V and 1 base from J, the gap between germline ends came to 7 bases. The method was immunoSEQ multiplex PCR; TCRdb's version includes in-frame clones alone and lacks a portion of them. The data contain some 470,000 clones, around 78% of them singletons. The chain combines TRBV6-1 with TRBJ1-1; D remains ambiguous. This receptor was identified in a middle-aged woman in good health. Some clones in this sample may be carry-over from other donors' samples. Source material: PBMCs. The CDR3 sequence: CASSEGPENTEAFF. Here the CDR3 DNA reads TGTGCCAGCAGTGAAGGTCCGGAGAACACTGAAGCTTTCTTT.